A selection of T cell receptor beta chains follows, all from one sample in a study of T cell repertoires in cytomegalovirus infection. In TCRdb, the reads were re-called with MiXCR into one record per CDR3 protein. This table has fewer than 300,000 distinct CDR3 sequences, about 25% appearing once. Sequencing was carried out using PBMCs. Receptor source: a human donor in good health (CMV status not recorded). Some clones in this sample may be carry-over from other donors' samples. Both conserved end residues are part of each CDR3. D genes are given only for firm matches. Not every row has a clone size; where given, it reads once, few, many or a size class.

V	D	size	J	CDR3	DNA
TRBV30	.	.	TRBJ2-1	CAWSESYEQFF	TGTGCCTGGAGTGAGAGTTATGAGCAGTTCTTC
TRBV5-1	.	.	TRBJ1-3	CASSLNGNTIYF	TGCGCCAGCAGCTTGAACGGAAACACCATATATTTT
TRBV3-1	.	few	TRBJ2-5	CASSQTEGETQYF	TGTGCCAGCAGCCAAACGGAGGGCGAGACCCAGTACTTC
TRBV6-6	TRBD1	.	TRBJ2-3	CASSYTRTGDTQYF	TGTGCCAGCAGTTACACCAGGACAGGCGATACGCAGTATTTT
TRBV6-2/TRBV6-3	.	many	TRBJ2-7	CASSETYEQYF	TGTGCCAGCAGCGAAACATACGAGCAGTACTTC
TRBV28	.	.	TRBJ2-7	CASSLGSRYEQYF	TGTGCCAGCAGTTTGGGGTCGCGATACGAGCAGTACTTC
TRBV7-2	TRBD1	many	TRBJ2-7	CASSNRGYYEQYF	TGTGCCAGCAGTAACAGGGGATACTACGAGCAGTACTTC
TRBV28	TRBD1	.	TRBJ1-5	CASSSAGTDNQPQHF	TGTGCCAGCAGTTCGGCCGGGACAGATAATCAGCCCCAGCATTTT
TRBV28	.	.	TRBJ2-3	CASTWTRATDTQYF	TGTGCCAGCACCTGGACGAGGGCCACAGATACGCAGTATTTT
TRBV7-2	.	few	TRBJ1-6	CASSWAVTSYNSPLHF	TGTGCCAGCAGCTGGGCAGTGACCTCCTATAATTCACCCCTCCACTTT
TRBV28	TRBD1	.	TRBJ2-4	CASSSGQLIAKNIQYF	TGTGCCAGCAGTTCGGGACAGCTTATAGCCAAAAACATTCAGTACTTC
TRBV11-2	.	many	TRBJ1-5	CASSGGGSQPQHF	TGTGCCAGCAGCGGCGGGGGGTCTCAGCCCCAGCATTTT
TRBV12-3/TRBV12-4	.	.	TRBJ1-6	CASVLGGEYNSPLHF	TGTGCCAGCGTCCTGGGGGGGGAGTATAATTCACCCCTCCACTTT
TRBV6-1	TRBD1	.	TRBJ1-4	CASSGGGTGGAREKLFF	TGTGCCAGCAGTGGGGGGGGCACAGGGGGCGCCAGGGAAAAACTGTTTTTT
TRBV6-2/TRBV6-3	.	.	TRBJ1-1	CASSYSSGAVGAEAFF	TGTGCCAGCAGTTACTCGTCCGGGGCAGTAGGCGCTGAAGCTTTCTTT
TRBV6-6	.	few	TRBJ1-5	CASSYSGGSNQPQHF	TGTGCCAGCAGTTACTCGGGGGGTAGCAATCAGCCCCAGCATTTT
TRBV29-1	TRBD1	few	TRBJ1-4	CSVEKLGQGARTNEKLFF	TGCAGCGTTGAAAAGTTGGGACAGGGGGCGCGGACTAATGAAAAACTGTTTTTT
TRBV29-1	.	.	TRBJ1-2	CSVVPGRDYGYTF	TGCAGCGTTGTTCCAGGACGGGACTATGGCTACACCTTC
TRBV12-3/TRBV12-4	.	.	TRBJ1-1	CADLVVVWNTEAFF	TGTGCCGATCTTGTGGTGGTGTGGAACACTGAAGCTTTCTTT
TRBV20-1	.	few	TRBJ1-1	CSAVGQVNTEAFF	TGCAGTGCGGTGGGACAAGTGAACACTGAAGCTTTCTTT
TRBV28	.	.	TRBJ2-7	CASASDRSEQYF	TGTGCCAGCGCTAGCGATCGGAGCGAGCAGTACTTC
TRBV6-6	TRBD1	.	TRBJ1-1	CASRFTGGTEAFF	TGTGCCAGCCGCTTTACAGGGGGCACTGAAGCTTTCTTT
TRBV5-6	.	.	TRBJ2-3	CASSLARHTDTQYF	TGTGCCAGCAGCTTGGCCAGGCACACAGATACGCAGTATTTT
TRBV6-2/TRBV6-3	TRBD1	few	TRBJ1-5	CASSYETGGNQPQHF	TGTGCCAGCAGTTACGAAACAGGGGGCAATCAGCCCCAGCATTTT
TRBV11-3	.	.	TRBJ2-1	CASSLGVSLGAHNEQFF	TGTGCCAGCAGCTTAGGGGTCTCTCTTGGGGCTCACAATGAGCAGTTCTTC
TRBV5-5	.	.	TRBJ2-7	CASSLGAHAGQYF	TGTGCCAGCAGCTTGGGGGCCCACGCTGGGCAGTACTTC
TRBV14	TRBD1	.	TRBJ1-4	CASSQFTGEEKLFF	TGTGCCAGCAGCCAATTTACAGGGGAAGAAAAACTGTTTTTT
TRBV6-2/TRBV6-3	.	.	TRBJ1-5	CATRPVRILDQPQHF	TGTGCTACCCGACCCGTCCGGATTCTGGATCAGCCCCAGCATTTT
TRBV9	TRBD1	.	TRBJ2-1	CASSTRQGGNRNEQFF	TGTGCCAGCAGCACGCGACAGGGGGGGAATCGCAATGAGCAGTTCTTC
TRBV5-4	.	.	TRBJ2-1	CASSLDGISYNEQFF	TGTGCCAGCAGCTTGGATGGGATCTCCTACAATGAGCAGTTCTTC
TRBV7-9	.	.	TRBJ2-7	CASSPEMAGPRMDEQYF	TGTGCCAGCAGCCCAGAGATGGCAGGACCCAGAATGGACGAGCAGTACTTC
TRBV5-1	.	.	TRBJ1-1	CASSLGPQSMNTEAFF	TGCGCCAGCAGCTTAGGTCCACAGAGTATGAACACTGAAGCTTTCTTT
TRBV11-2	.	many	TRBJ2-7	CASSLRLRYEQYF	TGTGCCAGCAGCTTAAGACTCCGCTACGAGCAGTACTTC
TRBV5-1	TRBD2	many	TRBJ2-1	CASSFTSGGYNEQFF	TGTGCCAGCAGCTTTACTAGCGGGGGGTACAATGAGCAGTTCTTC
TRBV25-1	.	few	TRBJ1-4	CASSWGGARREKLFF	TGTGCCAGCAGTTGGGGGGGGGCAAGAAGAGAAAAACTGTTTTTT
TRBV10-1	TRBD1	.	TRBJ2-6	CASSRDSTTSGANVLTF	TGCGCCAGCAGCCGGGACAGTACCACCTCTGGGGCCAACGTCCTGACTTTC
TRBV5-1	TRBD1	.	TRBJ1-5	CASSEGQINQPQHF	TGCGCCAGCAGCGAGGGACAGATTAATCAGCCCCAGCATTTT
TRBV7-8	.	few	TRBJ1-4	CASSSRGGHTNEKLFF	TGTGCCAGCAGCTCGCGGGGGGGGCACACTAATGAAAAACTGTTTTTT
TRBV7-2	TRBD2	.	TRBJ2-5	CASSPLGLKETQYF	TGTGCCAGCAGCCCTCTGGGACTAAAAGAGACCCAGTACTTC
TRBV10-3	.	.	TRBJ1-4	CAISDGIEKLFF	TGTGCCATCAGTGACGGCATCGAAAAACTGTTTTTT
TRBV7-2	.	many	TRBJ1-5	CASSPQGSRQPQHF	TGTGCCAGCAGCCCACAGGGATCCCGGCAGCCCCAGCATTTT
TRBV7-9	TRBD1	.	TRBJ1-4	CASSPWTGLNEKLFF	TGTGCCAGCAGCCCATGGACAGGGCTGAATGAAAAACTGTTTTTT
TRBV9	.	.	TRBJ2-7	CASSFRGGNEQYF	TGTGCCAGCAGCTTCAGGGGAGGAAACGAGCAGTACTTC
TRBV29-1	.	.	TRBJ1-5	CSGPGSNQPQHF	TGCAGCGGGCCCGGGAGCAATCAGCCCCAGCATTTT
TRBV2	.	.	TRBJ2-1	CASSPGPLDYNEQFF	TGTGCCAGCAGCCCGGGACCTCTGGACTACAATGAGCAGTTCTTC
TRBV7-7	.	many	TRBJ2-1	CASSKMGDPYNEQFF	TGTGCCAGCAGTAAAATGGGGGACCCCTACAATGAGCAGTTCTTC
TRBV28	.	few	TRBJ1-2	CASSNGGTYNYGYTF	TGTGCCAGCAGTAACGGAGGGACCTATAACTATGGCTACACCTTC
TRBV7-2	TRBD2	.	TRBJ2-2	CASKSGTNTGELFF	TGTGCCAGCAAGAGCGGGACGAACACCGGGGAGCTGTTTTTT
TRBV24-1	.	few	TRBJ2-1	CATSDRRAVYNEQFF	TGTGCCACCAGTGACCGACGCGCAGTCTACAATGAGCAGTTCTTC
TRBV6-5	.	few	TRBJ1-5	CASSYGRNQPQHF	TGTGCCAGCAGTTACGGACGTAATCAGCCCCAGCATTTT